This T cell receptor beta chain was sequenced in a study of CD8+CD57+ T cells in acquired aplastic anemia. CDR1 and CDR2 (germline): SEHNR, FQNEAQ (reference sequence). CDR3 length: 14 residues. V was shortened by 2 bases and J by 5 bases, with 13 bases between the two germline ends. This clonotype has ten or more counts. Patients sequenced had flow cytometry evidence of CD8+CD57+ cell expansion. TCR beta VDJ and CDR3 profiling used genomic DNA as template. TCRdb reprocessed the reads with MiXCR, giving one entry per CDR3 protein. The sample contains roughly 200,000 distinct CDR3 sequences, about 60% of which appear only once.

The rearrangement joins TRBV7-9 to TRBJ2-7; D unclear. What was sequenced was sorted CD4+, CD8+, or CD8+CD57+ T cells (not recorded which) from PBMCs. The receptor comes from a human donor with aplastic anemia. The CDR3 sequence is CASSLQVGLDEQYF. CDR3 DNA sequence: TGTGCCAGCAGCTTACAGGTCGGGCTCGACGAGCAGTACTTC.